The 8 T cell receptor beta chains below all came from one sample that was sequenced in a study of cytomegalovirus exposure and HLA in healthy donors. PCR was performed using 60 Vbeta and 13 Jbeta primers. The data were produced by immunoSEQ multiplex PCR, yet TCRdb's version contains in-frame clones alone and is incomplete. The sample includes over 45,000 clones, roughly 80% seen only once; the top ten take 4.3%. The material sequenced was PBMCs. The source is a man younger than 45 in good health and CMV-seronegative.

This clone showed up just a few times. V is TRBV5-4 and J is TRBJ2-7, with 8 positions matching TRBD1. Germline values: CDR1 SGHNT, CDR2 YYREEE (reference sequence). Trimming removed 1 base from V and 7 bases from J; junction bases left unmatched: 7. The CDR3 has 14 amino acids. In nucleotides, the CDR3 is TGTGCCAGCAGCTTGCCAGCAGGGGGCGGAGAGCAGTACTTC. Translated: CASSLPAGGGEQYF.

CDR3 in amino acids: CASSKDWDRSNQPQHF. The CDR3 region has the DNA TGTGCCAGCAGCAAGGATTGGGACAGAAGCAATCAGCCCCAGCATTTT. V usage is TRBV21-1 and J usage is TRBJ1-5; the DNA was not compared with TRBD1, the D call given in the table. TRBV21-1 is labeled a pseudogene. The CDR3 is 16 amino acids.

The chain links TRBV7-6 to TRBJ2-4; a weak D match, TRBD2 (5 bases). The CDR3 runs to 13 residues. CDR1 SGHVS and CDR2 FNYEAQ come from the germline V gene. Trimming shortened V by 4 bases and J by 6 bases, and 10 bases separated the two germline ends. For the CDR3, the DNA is TGTGCCAGCAGCTCGGGCGAGGGAAACATTCAGTACTTC. Residues: CASSSGEGNIQYF.

The chain combines TRBV2 with TRBJ1-5; TRBD1 is a possible D gene (5 bases). The germline V gene has CDR1 SNHLY and CDR2 FYNNEI. Trimming stripped 6 bases from V and 3 bases from J, with 15 bases between. The CDR3 is 15 residues long. CDR3 protein: CASSPREGLNQPQHF. The CDR3 region has the DNA TGTGCCAGCAGCCCTCGGGAGGGGCTCAATCAGCCCCAGCATTTT.

The chain carries TRBV18 and TRBJ2-7; the match to TRBD1 covers 7 bases. Germline V CDR1 and CDR2: KGHSH, LQKENI. Trimming cost V 4 bases and J 2 bases; bases outside gene matches: 8. The CDR3 is 15 residues long. The CDR3 DNA sequence: TGTGCCAGCTCACAACAGGGGAATAGCCCCTACGAGCAGTACTTC. This gives the protein CASSQQGNSPYEQYF.

The chain links TRBV18 to TRBJ2-1; 7 nucleotides match TRBD1. Germline V gene sequence: CDR1 KGHSH, CDR2 LQKENI. The CDR3 is 15 residues long. V was clipped by 3 bases and J by 7 bases; unmatched bases: 9. CDR3 in DNA: TGTGCCAGCTCACCGCAGGACAGGTCGGGGAATGAGCAGTTCTTC. It encodes CASSPQDRSGNEQFF.

In its sample, this clone was seen a few times. This rearrangement joins TRBV6-1 to TRBJ1-5, with a possible D match to TRBD1 (5 bases). From germline, CDR1 is MNHNS and CDR2 SASEGT. Trimming removed 2 bases at V and 10 bases at J, with 18 bases between. The CDR3 is 15 residues long. CDR3 loop: CASSENEQGLDPQHF. The DNA for the CDR3 is TGTGCCAGCAGTGAAAATGAGCAGGGACTCGACCCCCAGCATTTT.

This chain links TRBV30 with TRBJ1-4; D might be TRBD1 (6 bases). Germline CDR1 reads GTSNPN; CDR2 reads SVGIG (reference sequence). CDR3 size: 16 residues. V was pared by 2 bases and J by 5 bases, with 18 bases between. This CDR3 reads CAWSPHTGLINEKLFF. As DNA, the CDR3 is TGTGCCTGGAGTCCTCACACAGGGCTGATCAATGAAAAACTGTTTTTT.